The T cell receptor beta chain described here comes from a study of cytomegalovirus exposure and HLA in healthy donors. It was with 60 Vbeta and 13 Jbeta primers that the PCR ran. Profiled with immunoSEQ multiplex PCR; TCRdb holds only in-frame clones, not every one. Of about 55,000 clones listed, roughly 82% were seen once; the top ten hold 1.5% to 2%. Trimming pared 8 bases from V and 0 bases from J, leaving 15 bases between. Germline CDR1 ENHRY, CDR2 SYGVKD. The CDR3 runs 15 residues. Material for sequencing was PBMCs. This TCR was recovered from a man between 25 and 39 years old in good health and CMV-seronegative. The rearrangement uses TRBV10-3 and TRBJ2-3; D gene unclear. The CDR3 DNA sequence: TGTGCCATCGGGCTCCAGGATAATAGCACAGATACGCAGTATTTT. Protein sequence: CAIGLQDNSTDTQYF.